The rows below give T cell receptor beta chains drawn from one sample of a study of long-term antiretroviral therapy in people with HIV. Using immunoSEQ multiplex PCR, the repertoire was profiled, and TCRdb retains in-frame clones only, with some absent. The sample consists of around 20,000 clones, around 80% of them appearing once. The sample in question was unsorted PBMCs, obtained 2.9 years after starting antiretroviral therapy. Source of these receptors: a woman in her twenties or thirties with HIV. CDR3s include the opening cysteine and the closing phenylalanine or tryptophan. Fields, in order: V gene, J gene, CDR3 protein.

>TRBV2|TRBJ1-2
CASGYDYGYTF
>TRBV30|TRBJ2-1
CAWSVNNEQFF
>TRBV11-2|TRBJ2-1
CASSLDWQERGSYNEQFF
>TRBV7-3|TRBJ2-7
CASSLAGFHEQYF
>TRBV4-1|TRBJ1-4
CASSQPDRASNEKLFF
>TRBV19|TRBJ1-5
CASNRGRGPGNQPQHF
>TRBV7-8|TRBJ1-4
CASSGLGSVEKLFF
>TRBV7-2|TRBJ2-2
CASSLKTGGPGELFF
>TRBV28|TRBJ1-2
CASSSLNAGYTF
>TRBV18|TRBJ1-4
CASSPSTGVAEKLFF
>TRBV27|TRBJ1-2
CASSVQGGNYGYTF
>TRBV6-1|TRBJ1-1
CASQYRGRMNTEAFF
>TRBV7-2|TRBJ1-3
CASSSPQGSSGNTIYF
>TRBV7-2|TRBJ1-5
CASSSHLRGQQPQHF
>TRBV19|TRBJ2-4
CASSIVTEGGGRGAKNIQYF
>TRBV7-2|TRBJ2-2
CASSWDSLNTGELFF
>TRBV9|TRBJ1-3
CASSVSGGVSGNTIYF
>TRBV6-1|TRBJ1-6
CASSERASSYNSPLHF
>TRBV13|TRBJ1-2
CASSLGKTLGAGPSKGGYTF
>TRBV9|TRBJ1-2
CASKAGAAGYGYTF
>TRBV27|TRBJ2-7
CASSFSPPEQYF
>TRBV19|TRBJ2-3
CASSLIAGAITDTQYF
>TRBV6-1|TRBJ1-1
CASGFRVHTEAFF
>TRBV6-5|TRBJ1-1
CASSQTGLGTEAFF
>TRBV23-1|TRBJ1-2
CASSQSLTADYGYTF
>TRBV4-2|TRBJ2-3
CASSHGPTLAGAGGRTDTQYF
>TRBV5-6|TRBJ1-5
CASSLAMRGAYQPQHF
>TRBV6-5|TRBJ2-5
CASSYSETQYF
>TRBV20-1|TRBJ1-2
CSATPHYGYTF
>TRBV29-1|TRBJ1-1
CSVVPLMNTEAFF
>TRBV29-1|TRBJ2-5
CSVEWETQYF
>TRBV5-1|TRBJ2-1
CASSQDSSSYNEQFF
>TRBV20-1|TRBJ1-1
CSARSGTEAFF
>TRBV5-5|TRBJ1-5
CASSLAGTWQPQHF
>TRBV7-9|TRBJ2-5
CASSFGQGFSLFGEETQYF
>TRBV27|TRBJ1-2
CASSPRGGYGYTF
>TRBV2|TRBJ2-5
CASSVQETQYF
>TRBV9|TRBJ2-5
CASSVGGASQETQYF
>TRBV7-6|TRBJ1-6
CASSIDRAPVNSPLHF
>TRBV5-6|TRBJ2-1
CASSLGPGQGGNEQFF
>TRBV11-2|TRBJ2-6
CASSLPFSGANVLTF
>TRBV6-6|TRBJ1-2
CASSMTGPYGYTF
>TRBV6-5|TRBJ1-3
CASSRGSGNTIYF
>TRBV30|TRBJ2-1
CAWEGRGLSASGPYNEQFF
>TRBV5-1|TRBJ2-5
CASSLGDYAETQYF
>TRBV27|TRBJ2-7
CASSLGDRSYEQYF
>TRBV5-1|TRBJ1-1
CASSSTGSTEAFF
>TRBV6-5|TRBJ1-4
CASSSLSTGTLEKLFF
>TRBV9|TRBJ2-1
CASSVGVSGGHWNEQFF
>TRBV27|TRBJ2-7
CASSPSSDGYEQYF
>TRBV27|TRBJ1-1
CASSLASGGWVTEAFF
>TRBV2|TRBJ1-2
CASRVTGTATGNGYTF
>TRBV2|TRBJ2-2
CASSDAGANTGELFF
>TRBV9|TRBJ2-4
CASSPAPTENIQYF
>TRBV4-2|TRBJ1-1
CASSLTGSMNTEAFF
>TRBV5-1|TRBJ2-5
CASSLETGLTQYF
>TRBV7-6|TRBJ1-6
CASSQTGANSPLHF
>TRBV6-6|TRBJ2-2
CASDRNTGELFF
>TRBV7-7|TRBJ2-5
CASSGAGTQETQYF
>TRBV6-5|TRBJ2-1
CASSYRAGLYGEQFF